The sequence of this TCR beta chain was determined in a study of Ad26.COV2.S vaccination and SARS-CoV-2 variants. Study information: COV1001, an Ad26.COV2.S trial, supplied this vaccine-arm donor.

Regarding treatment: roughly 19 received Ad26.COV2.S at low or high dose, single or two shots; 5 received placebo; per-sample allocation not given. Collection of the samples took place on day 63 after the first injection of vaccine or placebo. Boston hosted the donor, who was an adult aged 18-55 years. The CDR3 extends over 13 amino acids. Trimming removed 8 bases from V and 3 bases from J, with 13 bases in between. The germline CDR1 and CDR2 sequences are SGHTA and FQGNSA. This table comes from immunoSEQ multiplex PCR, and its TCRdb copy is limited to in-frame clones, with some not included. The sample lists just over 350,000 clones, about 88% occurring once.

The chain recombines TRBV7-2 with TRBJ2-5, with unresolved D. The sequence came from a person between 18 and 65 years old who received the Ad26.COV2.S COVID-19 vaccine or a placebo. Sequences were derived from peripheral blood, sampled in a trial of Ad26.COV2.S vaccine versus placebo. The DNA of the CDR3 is TGTGCCAGCGGGTATGGGGTCAAAGAGACCCAGTACTTC. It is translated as CASGYGVKETQYF.